A single sample gave rise to the 2 T cell receptor beta chains below, sequenced in a study of naive and memory T cell subsets. An equimolar mix of two oligonucleotides served as the beta constant-region primer for TRBC1 and TRBC2. The ligated cDNA underwent four PCR rounds using SP2 and nested alpha and beta constant-region primers. TCRdb processed the UMI-ligation and nested PCR reads anew with MiXCR; each CDR3 protein has one entry. The data hold 20,000 to 25,000 distinct CDR3 sequences, with roughly 9.6% observed a single time. Sample: central memory CD8+ T cells from blood. The receptors here all came from a human donor in good health.

This clonotype was seen only a few times. The CDR3 DNA sequence: TGCAGTGCCTTTTACAGGGGGCTAAGCACTGAAGCTTTCTTT. This encodes CSAFYRGLSTEAFF. The gene calls are TRBV20-1 and TRBJ1-1; 9 bases agree with TRBD1. CDR3 length equals 14 residues. V lost 6 bases, J lost 4 bases, and 9 bases stayed unmatched. CDR1 and CDR2 from the germline V gene are DFQATT and SNEGSKA (reference sequence).

The gene calls are TRBV5-5 and TRBJ2-1; possibly TRBD1 for D (6 bases). The V gene's germline CDR1 is SGHKS and CDR2 YYEKEE (reference sequence). The CDR3 has 14 residues. V was pared by 4 bases and J by 4 bases, with 12 bases between. CDR3 protein: CASSALQGYNEQFF. CDR3 DNA sequence: TGTGCCAGCAGCGCGCTACAGGGTTACAATGAGCAGTTCTTC.